Sequencing of this TCR beta chain was carried out in a study of blood T cell repertoires in COVID-19. Study-level information: Whether acute or convalescent, the COVID-19 samples came from the United States, Italy and Spain. T cells, B-cell-depleted T cells, or PBMCs provided the cDNA or gDNA that served as material.

Authors' processing steps: Amplification of reference gene primers provided the estimated nucleated cell counts. Sequenced by immunoSEQ multiplex PCR; TCRdb stores in-frame clones only, minus some. V, J and clone size were drawn from that table, and D and trimming were deduced from the DNA. The data contain just over 650,000 clones, 90% of them singletons. Looked up from germline, CDR1 is KGHSH and CDR2 is LQKENI. The CDR3 runs to 16 residues. V dropped 3 bases and J dropped 7 bases, with 19 bases sitting between them. The table lists this clone with a few counts. This clonotype originated in a woman under 30 with acute or convalescent COVID-19. The chain uses TRBV18 and TRBJ1-5; TRBD1 is a possible D gene (6 bases). Source material: peripheral blood. The CDR3 protein is CASSPFKGGRDQPQHF. Here the CDR3 DNA reads TGTGCCAGCTCACCTTTTAAAGGGGGACGGGACCAGCCCCAGCATTTT.